The 25 T cell receptor beta chains reported below all come from one sample, sequenced in a study of blood T cell repertoires in COVID-19. Libraries were prepared by immunoSEQ multiplex PCR; TCRdb keeps only in-frame clonotypes and omits some of them. The data hold about 330,000 clones, with approximately 90% observed a single time. The sample consisted of PBMCs or T cells enriched from blood (not recorded which). These receptors were obtained from a woman in her 30s who had recovered from COVID-19.

This sequence joins TRBV14 and TRBJ1-1, with D perhaps matching TRBD1 (5 bases). Germline values: CDR1 SGHDN, CDR2 FVKESK. The V end lost 8 bases, the J end lost 1 base, and 11 bases lay between the germline ends. The CDR3 spans 13 residues. The CDR3 region is CASQTVPNTEAFF. CDR3 bases: TGTGCCAGCCAGACAGTTCCGAACACTGAAGCTTTCTTT.

The chain joins TRBV5-6 to TRBJ1-2, with D unresolved. The CDR3 consists of 15 residues. Germline V gene sequence: CDR1 SGHDT, CDR2 YYEEEE. Between the trimmed V and J ends, which lost 4 bases and 3 bases, there was a span of 16 bases. Written as DNA, the CDR3 is TGTGCCAGCAGCCCCAGCGGGAGGAGTCACTATGGCTACACCTTC. Translation gives CASSPSGRSHYGYTF.

The chain has TRBV5-1 and TRBJ1-2; D gene ambiguous. V was trimmed by 4 bases and J by 6 bases, leaving 13 bases between them. Looked up from germline, CDR1 is SGHRS and CDR2 is YFSETQ. This CDR3 contains 13 residues. The DNA of the CDR3 is TGCGCCAGCAGCCGAGACGAGGGTGATGGCTACACCTTC. This sequence encodes CASSRDEGDGYTF. Together with reference TRBV5-1 and TRBJ1-2, the CDR3 gives the full variable domain: KAGVTQTPRYLIKTRGQQVTLSCSPISGHRSVSWYQQTPGQGLQFLFEYFSETQRNKGNFPGRFSGRQFSNSRSEMNVSTLELGDSALYLCASSRDEGDGYTFGSGTRLTVV.

Comments on this clone: Within the sample, other DNA sequences also encode this same CDR3. The chain joins TRBV4-3 to TRBJ1-2; 8 bases fit TRBD1. J gave up 6 bases and V 3 bases, and 3 bases lay outside the gene matches. Germline V CDR1 and CDR2: LGHNA, YSLEER. The CDR3 totals 13 residues. The chain's CDR3 is CASSQGTGDGYTF. The DNA of the CDR3 is TGCGCCAGCAGCCAGGGGACAGGCGATGGCTACACCTTC.

V is TRBV6-6 and J is TRBJ2-6, with no clear D. V was clipped by 5 bases and J by 6 bases, with 17 bases between them. This CDR3 is 16 amino acids long. Germline V gene data show CDR1 as MNHNY and CDR2 as SVGAGI (reference sequence). The CDR3 loop is CASSPYSILPANVLTF. In DNA, the CDR3 is TGTGCCAGCAGTCCCTACTCGATCCTTCCGGCCAACGTCCTGACTTTC.

The chain recombines TRBV18 with TRBJ1-2, with D perhaps TRBD1 (6 bases). Between the trimmed V and J ends, which lost 0 bases and 8 bases, there was a span of 13 bases. CDR1 KGHSH and CDR2 LQKENI come from the germline V gene. The CDR3 is 14 residues long. The CDR3: CASSPPTGPGGYTF. The CDR3 coding sequence is TGTGCCAGCTCACCACCGACAGGCCCCGGGGGCTACACCTTC.

V and J are TRBV29-1 and TRBJ1-1; D not resolved. V lost 6 bases and J lost 7, with 21 bases in between. This CDR3 has 14 residues. Germline-derived CDR1 and CDR2 are SQVTM and ANQGSEA. This CDR3 is CSVPQSGANGEAFF. CDR3 coding DNA: TGCAGCGTCCCGCAGAGTGGAGCTAACGGTGAAGCTTTCTTT. The variable domain in full, completed from reference TRBV29-1 and TRBJ1-1, reads SAVISQKPSRDICQRGTSLTIQCQVDSQVTMMFWYRQQPGQSLTLIATANQGSEATYESGFVIDKFPISRPNLTFSTLTVSNMSPEDSSIYLCSVPQSGANGEAFFGQGTRLTVV.

This clone has a single count. This sequence joins TRBV5-1 and TRBJ2-2, with 7 bases identical to TRBD1. The V gene end was trimmed by 0 bases and the J gene end by 0 bases; junction bases not matched to a gene: 2. CDR3 size: 16 residues. Germline-derived CDR1 and CDR2 are SGHRS and YFSETQ. The CDR3 reads CASSLGQGANTGELFF. CDR3 nucleotides: TGCGCCAGCAGCTTGGGTCAGGGGGCGAACACCGGGGAGCTGTTTTTT.

The V gene is TRBV19, the J gene TRBJ2-7, with 7 positions matching TRBD1. Per germline, CDR1 LNHDA and CDR2 SQIVND (reference sequence). This CDR3 is built from 14 residues. After removal of 5 bases from V and 0 bases from J, the junction contained 4 bases not matched to a gene. The CDR3 reads CASSPPGGSYEQYF. The CDR3 coding sequence is TGTGCCAGTAGTCCGCCAGGGGGCTCCTACGAGCAGTACTTC.

The table lists this clone with a few counts. The V gene is TRBV5-1, the J gene TRBJ1-2; D may be TRBD1 (5 bases). The germline V gene encodes CDR1 SGHRS and CDR2 YFSETQ. V lost 0 bases and J lost 8, with 14 bases in between. The CDR3 is made up of 14 amino acids. The CDR3 bases are TGCGCCAGCAGCTTGGCCGGGCAGGGTAGCGGCTACACCTTC. Translated: CASSLAGQGSGYTF.

J is TRBJ1-1 and V is TRBV29-1; D gene uncertain. Germline V lookup: CDR1 SQVTM, CDR2 ANQGSEA. V shed 5 bases and J shed 0 bases, with 10 bases lying between them. This CDR3 has 13 amino acids. This CDR3 reads CSVYRRLNTEAFF. CDR3 sequence (DNA): TGCAGCGTTTATCGTAGATTGAACACTGAAGCTTTCTTT. The full variable domain, with the rest looked up from reference TRBV29-1 and TRBJ1-1, is SAVISQKPSRDICQRGTSLTIQCQVDSQVTMMFWYRQQPGQSLTLIATANQGSEATYESGFVIDKFPISRPNLTFSTLTVSNMSPEDSSIYLCSVYRRLNTEAFFGQGTRLTVV.

The CDR3 sequence is CASSQSSSKFLRLANEQFF. CDR3 DNA sequence: TGCGCCAGCAGTCAATCTTCCAGCAAGTTCCTTCGACTAGCGAATGAGCAGTTCTTC. The chain joins TRBV23-1 to TRBJ2-1; 8 positions agree with TRBD2. Being an ORF, TRBV23-1 has a function that is uncertain. This CDR3 has 19 amino acids. V dropped 0 bases and J dropped 7; count of bases not matched to a gene: 17.

This clone was counted a single time. This chain uses TRBV30 with TRBJ1-6, with a weak D call TRBD1 (5 bases). Germline V CDR1 and CDR2: GTSNPN, SVGIG (reference sequence). This CDR3 is 16 amino acids long. Between the trimmed V and J ends, which lost 8 bases and 10 bases, there was a span of 27 bases. As DNA, the CDR3 is TGTGCCCACAGACCCTCGCGGGGGGTAAATGGGTCACCCCTCCACTTT. Its protein is CAHRPSRGVNGSPLHF.

The chain joins TRBV5-1 to TRBJ2-2; TRBD1 aligns across 10 bases. The V gene end was trimmed by 2 bases and the J gene end by 5 bases; junction bases not matched to a gene: 12. Germline CDR1 SGHRS, CDR2 YFSETQ. The CDR3 totals 18 residues. CDR3 in amino acids: CASSLDPGTGARTGELFF. The CDR3, as DNA: TGCGCCAGCAGCTTAGATCCCGGGACAGGGGCGCGTACCGGGGAGCTGTTTTTT.

The chain links TRBV2 to TRBJ1-5; possibly TRBD1 for D (6 bases). CDR3 length: 14 amino acids. V was trimmed by 6 bases and J by 3 bases, leaving 12 bases between them. The germline gives CDR1 SNHLY, CDR2 FYNNEI. The CDR3 region is CASSGDTYNQPQHF. The CDR3 bases are TGTGCCAGCAGCGGGGACACCTACAATCAGCCCCAGCATTTT.

The J gene is TRBJ1-5, the V gene TRBV6-1; possibly TRBD1 for D (5 bases). The V gene lost 2 bases and the J gene lost 7 bases, with 12 bases spanning the gap. The CDR3 has 14 residues. Germline-derived CDR1 and CDR2 are MNHNS and SASEGT. The CDR3 sequence is CASSEKTVLQPQHF. For the CDR3, the DNA is TGTGCCAGCAGTGAAAAGACAGTTTTACAGCCCCAGCATTTT.

This clone has a single count. The rearrangement links TRBV7-9 to TRBJ1-1; 7 nucleotides agree with TRBD1. The V gene end was trimmed by 4 bases and the J gene end by 4 bases; junction bases not matched to a gene: 9. From germline, CDR1 is SEHNR and CDR2 FQNEAQ (reference sequence). There are 15 residues in the CDR3. The CDR3 region has the DNA TGTGCCAGCAGCTCAGAGACAGGGTGGGGCACTGAAGCTTTCTTT. Protein sequence: CASSSETGWGTEAFF.

This chain connects TRBV6-2 or TRBV6-3 to TRBJ2-2; TRBD1 might be the D (6 bases). V dropped 0 bases and J dropped 5 bases, with 13 bases sitting between them. Germline V lookup: CDR1 MNHEY, CDR2 SVGEGT. This CDR3 has 16 residues. DNA of the CDR3: TGTGCCAGCAGTTACTCGAAACTAGGGGGTACCGGGGAGCTGTTTTTT. It encodes CASSYSKLGGTGELFF.

DNA for the CDR3: TGTGCCAGCAGCATAGGGACTCCGGGCACAGATACGCAGTATTTT. Protein sequence: CASSIGTPGTDTQYF. V is TRBV7-6 and J is TRBJ2-3, with a tentative D call TRBD2 (6 bases). This CDR3 has 15 residues. The V end was cut by 5 bases, the J end by 1 base, with 13 bases between. Per germline, CDR1 SGHVS and CDR2 FNYEAQ.

The chain joins TRBV12-5 to TRBJ2-7, with 7 positions matching TRBD1. In germline, CDR1 is LGHNT, CDR2 FRNRAP. J lost 5 bases, V lost 1 base, and 5 bases had no gene match. The CDR3 is 14 residues long. CDR3: CASGLGQGVDEQYF. The DNA of the CDR3 is TGTGCTAGTGGTTTGGGTCAGGGGGTCGACGAGCAGTACTTC.

This sequence joins TRBV6-2 or TRBV6-3 and TRBJ1-1; the D gene is possibly TRBD1 (6 bases). The CDR3 is made up of 15 amino acids. Germline V gene data show CDR1 as MNHEY and CDR2 as SVGEGT. The V end lost 2 bases, the J end lost 1 base, and 11 bases lay between the germline ends. CDR3 protein: CASSYPTGWNTEAFF. CDR3 bases: TGTGCCAGCAGTTACCCGACAGGTTGGAACACTGAAGCTTTCTTT.

The chain carries TRBV6-1 and TRBJ1-5, with TRBD1 identical over 10 bases. This CDR3 region has 16 residues. CDR1 and CDR2 (germline): MNHNS, SASEGT. The V gene end was trimmed by 3 bases and the J gene end by 2 bases; junction bases not matched to a gene: 4. The DNA of the CDR3 is TGTGCCAGCAGTGATGGGACAGGGGTCGGCAATCAGCCCCAGCATTTT. The encoded protein is CASSDGTGVGNQPQHF.

The chain has TRBV19 and TRBJ1-6; 7 positions agree with TRBD1. V gave up 5 bases and J gave up 6 bases; unmatched junction bases: 4. CDR3 length: 14 amino acids. CDR1 and CDR2 (germline): LNHDA, SQIVND (reference sequence). This CDR3 reads CASSSGQINSPLHF. DNA for the CDR3: TGTGCCAGTAGTTCGGGACAGATTAATTCACCCCTCCACTTT.

The chain couples TRBV6-2 or TRBV6-3 to TRBJ1-5; D is undetermined. V was trimmed by 3 bases and J by 7 bases, leaving 7 bases between them. The V gene's germline CDR1 is MNHEY and CDR2 SVGEGT. This CDR3 spans 12 amino acids. The CDR3 DNA reads as TGTGCCAGCAGTTATGGGCAGCAGCCCCAGCATTTT. It is translated as CASSYGQQPQHF.

The chain has TRBV6-2 or TRBV6-3 and TRBJ2-1, with 10 bases matching TRBD1. Trimming at V came to 5 bases and at J to 4 bases, leaving 5 bases not matched to a gene. This CDR3 has 15 residues. The germline gives CDR1 MNHEY, CDR2 SVGEGT. CDR3 loop: CASSPGTGDYNEQFF. The CDR3 region has the DNA TGTGCCAGCAGTCCCGGGACAGGGGATTACAATGAGCAGTTCTTC.